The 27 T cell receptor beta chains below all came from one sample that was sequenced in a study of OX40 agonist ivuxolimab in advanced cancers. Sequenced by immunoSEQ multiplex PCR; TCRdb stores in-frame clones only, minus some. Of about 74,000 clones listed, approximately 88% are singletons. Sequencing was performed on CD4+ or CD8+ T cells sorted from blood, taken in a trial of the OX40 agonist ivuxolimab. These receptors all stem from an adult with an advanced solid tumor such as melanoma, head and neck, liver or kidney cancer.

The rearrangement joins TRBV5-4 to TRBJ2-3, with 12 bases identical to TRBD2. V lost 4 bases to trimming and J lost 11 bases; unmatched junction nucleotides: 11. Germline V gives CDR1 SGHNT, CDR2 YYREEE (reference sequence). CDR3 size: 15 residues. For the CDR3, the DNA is TGTGCCAGCAGCCCCCGCCTAGCGGGGGGGGAGGAGCAGTATTTT. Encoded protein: CASSPRLAGGEEQYF.

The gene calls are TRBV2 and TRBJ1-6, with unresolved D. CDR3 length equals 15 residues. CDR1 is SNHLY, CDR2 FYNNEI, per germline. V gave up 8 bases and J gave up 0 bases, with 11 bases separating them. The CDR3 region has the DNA TGTGCCAGCGGTGGACGGAGCTCCTATAATTCACCCCTCCACTTT. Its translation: CASGGRSSYNSPLHF. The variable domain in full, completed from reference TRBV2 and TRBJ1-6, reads EPEVTQTPSHQVTQMGQEVILRCVPISNHLYFYWYRQILGQKVEFLVSFYNNEISEKSEIFDDQFSVERPDGSNFTLKIRSTKLEDSAMYFCASGGRSSYNSPLHFGNGTRLTVT.

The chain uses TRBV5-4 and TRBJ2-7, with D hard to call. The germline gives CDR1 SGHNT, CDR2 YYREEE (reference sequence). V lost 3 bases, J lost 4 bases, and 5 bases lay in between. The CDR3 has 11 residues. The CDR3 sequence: CASSYYYEQYF. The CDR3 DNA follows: TGTGCCAGCAGCTACTATTACGAGCAGTACTTC.

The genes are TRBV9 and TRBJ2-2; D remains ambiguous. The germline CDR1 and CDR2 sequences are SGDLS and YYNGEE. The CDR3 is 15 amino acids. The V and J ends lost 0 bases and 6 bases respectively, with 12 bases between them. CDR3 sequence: CASSVGGSLPGELFF. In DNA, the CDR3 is TGTGCCAGCAGCGTAGGAGGCTCCCTCCCCGGGGAGCTGTTTTTT. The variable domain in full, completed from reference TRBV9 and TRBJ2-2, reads DSGVTQTPKHLITATGQRVTLRCSPRSGDLSVYWYQQSLDQGLQFLIQYYNGEERAKGNILERFSAQQFPDLHSELNLSSLELGDSALYFCASSVGGSLPGELFFGEGSRLTVL.

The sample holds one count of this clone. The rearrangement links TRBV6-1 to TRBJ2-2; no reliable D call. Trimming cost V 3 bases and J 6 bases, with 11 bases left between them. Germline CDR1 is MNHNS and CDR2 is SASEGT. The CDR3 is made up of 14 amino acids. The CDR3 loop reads CASSDQYGSGELFF. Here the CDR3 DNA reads TGTGCCAGCAGTGATCAGTACGGCTCCGGGGAGCTGTTTTTT.

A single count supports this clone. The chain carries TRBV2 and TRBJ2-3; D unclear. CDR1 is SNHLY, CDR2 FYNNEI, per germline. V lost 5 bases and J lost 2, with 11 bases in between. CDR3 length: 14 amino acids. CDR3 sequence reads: CASSTNGPTDTQYF. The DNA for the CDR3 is TGTGCCAGCAGTACTAACGGACCCACAGATACGCAGTATTTT.

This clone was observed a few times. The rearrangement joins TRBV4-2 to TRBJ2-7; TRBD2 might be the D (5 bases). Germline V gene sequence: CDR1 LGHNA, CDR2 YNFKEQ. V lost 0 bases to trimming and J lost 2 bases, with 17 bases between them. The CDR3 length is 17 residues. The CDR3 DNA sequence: TGTGCCAGCAGCCAAGATCTTACCGGGATTCCCGCCTACGAGCAGTACTTC. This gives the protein CASSQDLTGIPAYEQYF.

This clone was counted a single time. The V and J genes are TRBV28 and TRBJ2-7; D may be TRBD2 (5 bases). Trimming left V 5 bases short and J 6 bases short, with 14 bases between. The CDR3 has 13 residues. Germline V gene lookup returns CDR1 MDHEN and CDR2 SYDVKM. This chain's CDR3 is CASSPPVRGEQYF. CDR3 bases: TGTGCCAGCAGTCCCCCCGTCCGGGGCGAGCAGTACTTC.

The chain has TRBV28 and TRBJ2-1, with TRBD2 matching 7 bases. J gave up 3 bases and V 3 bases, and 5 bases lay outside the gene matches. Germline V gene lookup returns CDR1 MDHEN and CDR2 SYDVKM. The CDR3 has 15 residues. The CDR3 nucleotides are TGTGCCAGCAGTTTTCGGCTAGCGGTCTACAATGAGCAGTTCTTC. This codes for CASSFRLAVYNEQFF.

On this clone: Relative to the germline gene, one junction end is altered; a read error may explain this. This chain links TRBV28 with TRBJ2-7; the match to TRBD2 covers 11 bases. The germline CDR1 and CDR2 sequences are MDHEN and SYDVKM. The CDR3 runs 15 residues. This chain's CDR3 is CASSLFANSGRALSF. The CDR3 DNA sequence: TGTGCCAGCAGTTTATTCGCCAATAGCGGGAGGGCACTCAGCTTC. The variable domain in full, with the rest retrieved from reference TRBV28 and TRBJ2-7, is DVKVTQSSRYLVKRTGEKVFLECVQDMDHENMFWYRQDPGLGLRLIYFSYDVKMKEKGDIPEGYSVSREKKERFSLILESASTNQTSMYLCASSLFANSGRALSFGPGTRLTVT.

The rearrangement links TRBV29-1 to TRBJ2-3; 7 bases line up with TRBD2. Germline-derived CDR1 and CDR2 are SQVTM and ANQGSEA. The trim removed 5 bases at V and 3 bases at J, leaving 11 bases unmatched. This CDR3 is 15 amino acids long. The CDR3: CSVLQRDFRTDTQYF. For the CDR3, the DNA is TGCAGCGTTCTACAGCGGGATTTTCGGACAGATACGCAGTATTTT.

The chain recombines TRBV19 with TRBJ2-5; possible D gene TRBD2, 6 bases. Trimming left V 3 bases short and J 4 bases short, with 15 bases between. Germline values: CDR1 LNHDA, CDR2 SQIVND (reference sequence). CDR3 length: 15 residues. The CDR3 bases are TGTGCCAGTAGTATCCCGGGAGAGGGTGGAGAGACCCAGTACTTC. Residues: CASSIPGEGGETQYF.

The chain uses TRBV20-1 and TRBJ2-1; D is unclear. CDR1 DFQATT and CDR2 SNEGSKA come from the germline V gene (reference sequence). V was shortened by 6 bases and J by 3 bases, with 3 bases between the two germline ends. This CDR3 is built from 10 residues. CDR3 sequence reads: CSAHYNEQFF. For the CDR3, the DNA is TGCAGTGCCCACTACAATGAGCAGTTCTTC.

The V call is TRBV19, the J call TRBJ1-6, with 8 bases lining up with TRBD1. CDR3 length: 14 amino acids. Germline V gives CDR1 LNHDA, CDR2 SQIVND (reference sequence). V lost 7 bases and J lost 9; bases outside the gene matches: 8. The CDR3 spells CASTGRQGPSPLHF. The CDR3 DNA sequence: TGTGCCAGTACCGGCAGACAGGGGCCTTCACCCCTCCACTTT.

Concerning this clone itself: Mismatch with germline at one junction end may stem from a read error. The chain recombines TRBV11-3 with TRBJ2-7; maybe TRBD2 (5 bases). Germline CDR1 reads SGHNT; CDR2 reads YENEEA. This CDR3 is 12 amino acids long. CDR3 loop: CASSLEGEEQYF. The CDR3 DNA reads TGTGCCAGCAGCCTAGAGGGAGAGGAGCAGTACTTC.

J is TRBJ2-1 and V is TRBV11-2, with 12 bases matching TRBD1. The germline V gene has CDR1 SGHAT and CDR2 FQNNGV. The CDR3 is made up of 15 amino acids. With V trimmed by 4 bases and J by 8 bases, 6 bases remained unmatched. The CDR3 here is CASSWGQGAVYEQFF. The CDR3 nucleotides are TGTGCCAGCAGCTGGGGACAGGGGGCAGTCTATGAGCAGTTCTTC. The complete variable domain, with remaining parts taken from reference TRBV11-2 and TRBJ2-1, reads EAGVAQSPRYKIIEKRQSVAFWCNPISGHATLYWYQQILGQGPKLLIQFQNNGVVDDSQLPKDRFSAERLKGVDSTLKIQPAKLEDSAVYLCASSWGQGAVYEQFFGPGTRLTVL.

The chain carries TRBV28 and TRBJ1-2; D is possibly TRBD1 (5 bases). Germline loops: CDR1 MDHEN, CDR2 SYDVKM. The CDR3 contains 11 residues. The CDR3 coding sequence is TGTGTTGCTGGGGGTAACTATGGCTACACCTTC. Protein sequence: CVAGGNYGYTF.

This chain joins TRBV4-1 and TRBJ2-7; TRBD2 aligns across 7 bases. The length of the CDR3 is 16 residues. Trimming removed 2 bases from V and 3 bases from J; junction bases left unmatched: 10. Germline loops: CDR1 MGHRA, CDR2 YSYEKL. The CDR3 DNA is TGCGCCAGCAGCCAAAGTGGGAGCGGGACTCACTACGAGCAGTACTTC. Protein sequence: CASSQSGSGTHYEQYF.

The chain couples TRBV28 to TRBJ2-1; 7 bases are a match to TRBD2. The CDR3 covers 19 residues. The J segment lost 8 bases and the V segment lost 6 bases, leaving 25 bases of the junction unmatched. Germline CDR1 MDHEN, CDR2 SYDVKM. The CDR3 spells CASRPGGSVLARSADEQFF. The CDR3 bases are TGTGCCAGCAGACCCGGGGGGTCGGTCCTAGCGAGATCAGCCGATGAGCAGTTCTTC.

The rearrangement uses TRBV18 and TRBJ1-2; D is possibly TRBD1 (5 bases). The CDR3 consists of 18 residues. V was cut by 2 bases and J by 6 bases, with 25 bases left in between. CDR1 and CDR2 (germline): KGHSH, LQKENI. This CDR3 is CASSPSPGGTYLWNGYTF. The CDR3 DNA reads TGTGCCAGCTCACCATCCCCCGGGGGGACCTACCTCTGGAATGGCTACACCTTC.

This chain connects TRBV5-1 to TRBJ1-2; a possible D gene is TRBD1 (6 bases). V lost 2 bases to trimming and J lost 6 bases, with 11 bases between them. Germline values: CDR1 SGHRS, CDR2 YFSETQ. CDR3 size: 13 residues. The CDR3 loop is CASSFEGVDGYTF. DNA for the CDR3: TGCGCCAGCAGCTTCGAGGGGGTTGATGGCTACACCTTC.

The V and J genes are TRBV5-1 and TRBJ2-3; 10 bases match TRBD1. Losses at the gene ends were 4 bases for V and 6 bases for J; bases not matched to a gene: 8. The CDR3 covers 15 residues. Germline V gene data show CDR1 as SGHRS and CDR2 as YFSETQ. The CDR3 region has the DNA TGCGCCAGCAGCCCCCCCGGGACAGGGGCGGATACGCAGTATTTT. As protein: CASSPPGTGADTQYF.

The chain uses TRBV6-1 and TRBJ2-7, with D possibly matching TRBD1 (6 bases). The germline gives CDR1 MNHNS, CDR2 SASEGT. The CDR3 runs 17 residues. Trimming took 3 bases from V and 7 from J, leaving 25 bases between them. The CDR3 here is CASSDIRTGPGKGEQYF. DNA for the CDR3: TGTGCCAGCAGTGATATTCGCACAGGGCCTGGAAAAGGGGAGCAGTACTTC.

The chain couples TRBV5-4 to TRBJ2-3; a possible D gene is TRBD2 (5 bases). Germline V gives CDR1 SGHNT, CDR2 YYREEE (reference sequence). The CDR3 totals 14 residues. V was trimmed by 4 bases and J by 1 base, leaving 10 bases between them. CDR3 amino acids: CASSRDWGTDTQYF. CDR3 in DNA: TGTGCCAGCAGCCGGGATTGGGGCACAGATACGCAGTATTTT.

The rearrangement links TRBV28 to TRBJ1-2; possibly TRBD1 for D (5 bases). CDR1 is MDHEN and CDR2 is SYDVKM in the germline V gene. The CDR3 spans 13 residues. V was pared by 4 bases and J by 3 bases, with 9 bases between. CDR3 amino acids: CASSWWGDYGYTF. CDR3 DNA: TGTGCCAGCAGTTGGTGGGGGGACTATGGCTACACCTTC.

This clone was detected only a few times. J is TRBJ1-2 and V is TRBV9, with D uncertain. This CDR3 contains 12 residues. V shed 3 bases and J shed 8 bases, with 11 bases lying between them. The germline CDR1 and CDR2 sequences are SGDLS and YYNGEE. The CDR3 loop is CASSAPPLGYTF. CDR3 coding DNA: TGTGCCAGCAGCGCCCCACCTTTGGGCTACACCTTC.

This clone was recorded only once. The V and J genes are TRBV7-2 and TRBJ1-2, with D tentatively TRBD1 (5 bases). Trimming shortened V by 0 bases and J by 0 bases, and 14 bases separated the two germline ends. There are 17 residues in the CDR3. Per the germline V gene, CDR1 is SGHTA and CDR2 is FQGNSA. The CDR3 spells CASSLARARSSNYGYTF. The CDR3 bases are TGTGCCAGCAGCTTAGCCAGGGCTAGGAGCTCTAACTATGGCTACACCTTC.